These 24 T cell receptor beta chains were all obtained from the same sample, sequenced in a study of T cell changes during pregnancy in multiple sclerosis. Repertoires were generated with immunoSEQ multiplex PCR, while TCRdb's copy carries only in-frame clones and drops some. This table holds 100,000 or so clones, 94% found once. Sequenced material: peripheral blood, taken after pregnancy. Every receptor here comes from a female donor in good health, enrolled as a control in a pregnancy study.

The chain links TRBV28 to TRBJ2-1, with 9 bases lining up with TRBD2. J lost 4 bases, V lost 5 bases, and 9 bases had no gene match. This CDR3 has 16 residues. CDR1 is MDHEN and CDR2 is SYDVKM in the germline V gene. This CDR3 is CASSEIGTSSYNEQFF. CDR3 in DNA: TGTGCCAGCAGTGAAATCGGGACTAGCTCATACAATGAGCAGTTCTTC. Full variable domain (outside the CDR3, taken from reference TRBV28 and TRBJ2-1): DVKVTQSSRYLVKRTGEKVFLECVQDMDHENMFWYRQDPGLGLRLIYFSYDVKMKEKGDIPEGYSVSREKKERFSLILESASTNQTSMYLCASSEIGTSSYNEQFFGPGTRLTVL.

J is TRBJ2-7 and V is TRBV28, with TRBD1 identical over 7 bases. The CDR3 extends over 15 amino acids. The germline V gene encodes CDR1 MDHEN and CDR2 SYDVKM. Germline trimming cut 6 bases from V and 3 bases from J; bases unmatched to any gene: 11. Here the CDR3 reads CASSTGTVPDYEQYF. DNA of the CDR3: TGTGCCAGCAGCACCGGGACAGTCCCCGACTACGAGCAGTACTTC.

The V and J genes are TRBV9 and TRBJ1-2; D is possibly TRBD1 (5 bases). CDR3 length equals 14 residues. V lost 5 bases and J lost 5, with 16 bases in between. Germline CDR1 is SGDLS and CDR2 is YYNGEE. The CDR3 protein is CASSAPGGRYGYTF. The CDR3 bases are TGTGCCAGCAGTGCGCCGGGGGGGAGGTATGGCTACACCTTC. The full variable domain, in which reference TRBV9 and TRBJ1-2 provide the parts outside the CDR3, is DSGVTQTPKHLITATGQRVTLRCSPRSGDLSVYWYQQSLDQGLQFLIQYYNGEERAKGNILERFSAQQFPDLHSELNLSSLELGDSALYFCASSAPGGRYGYTFGSGTRLTVV.

V usage is TRBV27 and J usage is TRBJ1-1; D remains unclear. CDR3 length equals 14 residues. Germline V CDR1 and CDR2: MNHEY, SMNVEV (reference sequence). V lost 6 bases and J 5 bases, leaving 16 bases between the germline ends. CDR3 amino acids: CASRTRERWTEAFF. The CDR3 bases are TGTGCCAGCAGGACACGGGAGAGATGGACTGAAGCTTTCTTT.

This clone has more than one count but fewer than ten. This sample also contains other DNA sequences that code for the same CDR3. This chain uses TRBV25-1 with TRBJ1-5, with 10 bases identical to TRBD1. The CDR3 has 15 amino acids. The germline CDR1 and CDR2 sequences are MGHDK and SYGVNS. The ends lost 5 bases at V and 4 bases at J; junction bases unmatched: 5. The chain's CDR3 is CASSPGTGENQPQHF. CDR3 DNA sequence: TGTGCCAGCAGTCCGGGGACAGGGGAGAATCAGCCCCAGCATTTT. The full variable domain, in which reference TRBV25-1 and TRBJ1-5 provide the parts outside the CDR3, is EADIYQTPRYLVIGTGKKITLECSQTMGHDKMYWYQQDPGMELHLIHYSYGVNSTEKGDLSSESTVSRIRTEHFPLTLESARPSHTSQYLCASSPGTGENQPQHFGDGTRLSIL.

The chain carries TRBV10-3 and TRBJ1-2, with TRBD1 as a possible D gene (6 bases). CDR1 ENHRY and CDR2 SYGVKD come from the germline V gene. This CDR3 region has 15 residues. Trimming removed 4 bases at V and 0 bases at J, with 12 bases between. The CDR3 is CAISGQDSPNYGYTF. In DNA, the CDR3 is TGTGCCATCAGTGGGCAGGACAGCCCTAACTATGGCTACACCTTC.

The chain is built from TRBV15 and TRBJ2-4, with D hard to call. The CDR3 runs to 15 residues. Germline V gives CDR1 LNHNV, CDR2 YYDKDF (reference sequence). Trimming took off 0 bases at V and 0 bases at J, with 6 bases between the two ends. The CDR3 DNA sequence: TGTGCCACCAGCAGAGATCAGTTAGCCAAAAACATTCAGTACTTC. As protein: CATSRDQLAKNIQYF. Using reference TRBV15 and TRBJ2-4 for the parts outside the CDR3, the full variable domain is DAMVIQNPRYQVTQFGKPVTLSCSQTLNHNVMYWYQQKSSQAPKLLFHYYDKDFNNEADTPDNFQSRRPNTSFCFLDIRSPGLGDTAMYLCATSRDQLAKNIQYFGAGTRLSVL.

With regard to this clone: The sample carries other DNA sequences with the same CDR3. The chain carries TRBV2 and TRBJ2-7, with a weak D call TRBD1 (5 bases). Deletions cut 2 bases from V and 5 bases from J, with 7 bases between. Germline loops: CDR1 SNHLY, CDR2 FYNNEI. The CDR3 covers 12 residues. The CDR3 sequence: CASSEQGNEQYF. For the CDR3, the DNA is TGTGCCAGCAGTGAACAGGGAAACGAGCAGTACTTC.

The rearrangement uses TRBV5-1 and TRBJ2-7; 8 bases line up with TRBD2. After removal of 0 bases from V and 1 base from J, the junction contained 3 bases not matched to a gene. This CDR3 comprises 15 residues. Germline V gene lookup returns CDR1 SGHRS and CDR2 YFSETQ. The CDR3 reads CASSLAPGGSYEQYF. Written as DNA, the CDR3 is TGCGCCAGCAGCTTGGCCCCGGGAGGGTCCTACGAGCAGTACTTC.

This clone was recorded once. The rearrangement joins TRBV5-3 to TRBJ2-1; TRBD2 matches at 8 bases. TRBV5-3 counts as an open reading frame of uncertain function. This CDR3 has 16 residues. J was trimmed by 5 bases and V by 2 bases; bases with no gene match: 9. CDR3 sequence (DNA): TGTGCCAGAAGCTTACTAGCGGTCCCCCACAACAATGAGCAGTTCTTC. Translation: CARSLLAVPHNNEQFF.

This clone was detected only a few times. The V call is TRBV29-1, the J call TRBJ1-1; D call uncertain. The V and J ends lost 3 bases and 4 bases respectively, with 15 bases between them. In germline, CDR1 is SQVTM, CDR2 ANQGSEA. This CDR3 spans 14 amino acids. The chain's CDR3 is CSVDDSGRVTEAFF. DNA of the CDR3: TGCAGCGTTGATGACTCCGGGAGAGTCACTGAAGCTTTCTTT.

This chain links TRBV28 with TRBJ1-2; TRBD1 is a possible D gene (6 bases). Germline loops: CDR1 MDHEN, CDR2 SYDVKM. The length of the CDR3 is 15 residues. The ends were cut back, 5 bases at V and 5 bases at J, with 18 bases in the middle. The CDR3: CASSLGGPIRYGYTF. The CDR3 DNA follows: TGTGCCAGCAGTCTCGGGGGGCCGATCCGATATGGCTACACCTTC.

The rearrangement uses TRBV5-1 and TRBJ2-1; D may be TRBD2 (6 bases). The ends were cut back, 2 bases at V and 7 bases at J, with 16 bases in the middle. In germline, CDR1 is SGHRS, CDR2 YFSETQ. The CDR3 covers 15 residues. CDR3 coding DNA: TGCGCCAGCAGCTTTTCGGGTCCGGCGGGGAATGAGCAGTTCTTC. Its translation: CASSFSGPAGNEQFF. The full variable domain, completed using reference TRBV5-1 and TRBJ2-1, is KAGVTQTPRYLIKTRGQQVTLSCSPISGHRSVSWYQQTPGQGLQFLFEYFSETQRNKGNFPGRFSGRQFSNSRSEMNVSTLELGDSALYLCASSFSGPAGNEQFFGPGTRLTVL.

This chain uses TRBV28 with TRBJ2-1; the match to TRBD2 covers 8 bases. Per the germline V gene, CDR1 is MDHEN and CDR2 is SYDVKM. J gave up 0 bases and V 5 bases, and 6 bases lay outside the gene matches. The CDR3 consists of 16 residues. The DNA of the CDR3 is TGTGCCAGCAGTCCAGCCGGGACTAGCTCCTACAATGAGCAGTTCTTC. Its protein is CASSPAGTSSYNEQFF. Looking up the rest from reference TRBV28 and TRBJ2-1 gives the full variable domain: DVKVTQSSRYLVKRTGEKVFLECVQDMDHENMFWYRQDPGLGLRLIYFSYDVKMKEKGDIPEGYSVSREKKERFSLILESASTNQTSMYLCASSPAGTSSYNEQFFGPGTRLTVL.

The V call is TRBV18, the J call TRBJ1-1, with D tentatively TRBD1 (5 bases). Germline lookup yields CDR1 KGHSH and CDR2 LQKENI. CDR3 length: 15 amino acids. Trimming removed 2 bases at V and 5 bases at J, with 15 bases between. The CDR3 region has the DNA TGTGCCAGCTCACCAGCGAACTTACGGGGGACTGAAGCTTTCTTT. It is translated as CASSPANLRGTEAFF.

The J gene is TRBJ1-2, the V gene TRBV19; 8 positions agree with TRBD1. Trimming took 3 bases from V and 4 from J; bases not matched to a gene: 7. The CDR3 covers 15 residues. Germline V gene lookup returns CDR1 LNHDA and CDR2 SQIVND (reference sequence). The CDR3 DNA reads as TGTGCCAGTAGTATGCCCAGGACAGGGCTCTATGGCTACACCTTC. It is translated as CASSMPRTGLYGYTF.

The CDR3 DNA reads TGCGCCAGCAGCCCCGGGGACATTGGCGAGCAGTACTTC. It is translated as CASSPGDIGEQYF. V and J are TRBV5-1 and TRBJ2-7, with D possibly TRBD1 on 6 matching bases. The V end lost 4 bases, the J end lost 6 bases, and 14 bases lay between the germline ends. CDR1 SGHRS and CDR2 YFSETQ come from the germline V gene. This CDR3 has 13 residues.

The V call is TRBV5-1, the J call TRBJ2-1; 13 nucleotides match TRBD2. The CDR3 sequence is 14 residues long. In germline, CDR1 is SGHRS, CDR2 YFSETQ. CDR3 protein: CVTSNRTSGSEQFF. CDR3 DNA sequence: TGCGTCACAAGCAATAGGACTAGCGGGAGTGAGCAGTTCTTC.

V and J are TRBV10-3 and TRBJ2-2, with 8 bases lining up with TRBD2. Germline V gives CDR1 ENHRY, CDR2 SYGVKD. The CDR3 extends over 14 amino acids. V dropped 4 bases and J dropped 7; count of bases not matched to a gene: 5. The CDR3 DNA is TGTGCCATCAGTGTCGGGGGGGGCAACGGGGAGCTGTTTTTT. Residues: CAISVGGGNGELFF.

The gene calls are TRBV7-6 and TRBJ2-7, with 12 bases matching TRBD2. The CDR3 is 14 amino acids. The germline gives CDR1 SGHVS, CDR2 FNYEAQ. V shed 5 bases and J 7 bases; nucleotides not matched to a gene: 6. The CDR3 DNA sequence: TGTGCCAGCAGCAGAGCCGGGACTAGCGGGGAGCAGTACTTC. Protein: CASSRAGTSGEQYF.

The count of this clone is one. The chain carries TRBV7-9 and TRBJ2-1, with TRBD1 matching 7 bases. Looked up from germline, CDR1 is SEHNR and CDR2 is FQNEAQ (reference sequence). Trimming took 3 bases from V and 7 from J; bases not matched to a gene: 6. The CDR3 has 14 residues. DNA of the CDR3: TGTGCCAGCAGCTTCGTAGGGGGCAGGAATGAGCAGTTCTTC. Its protein product is CASSFVGGRNEQFF.

V usage is TRBV14 and J usage is TRBJ2-3; 8 nucleotides line up with TRBD2. V shed 4 bases and J 6 bases; nucleotides not matched to a gene: 24. There are 20 residues in the CDR3. The V gene's germline CDR1 is SGHDN and CDR2 FVKESK. CDR3 loop: CASSLPPGRGGLLATDTQYF. The CDR3 DNA sequence: TGTGCCAGCAGCCTGCCTCCCGGGAGGGGAGGTTTGTTAGCAACCGATACGCAGTATTTT. Variable domain in full (rest from reference TRBV14 and TRBJ2-3): EAGVTQFPSHSVIEKGQTVTLRCDPISGHDNLYWYRRVMGKEIKFLLHFVKESKQDESGMPNNRFLAERTGGTYSTLKVQPAELEDSGVYFCASSLPPGRGGLLATDTQYFGPGTRLTVL.

In DNA form, the CDR3 reads TGCGCCAGCAGCTTGGGCACAGCTGGTGAAAAACTGTTTTTT. Protein sequence: CASSLGTAGEKLFF. The chain joins TRBV5-1 to TRBJ1-4; D not certain. The CDR3 is 14 amino acids. Deletions cut 0 bases from V and 7 bases from J, with 10 bases between. The V gene's germline CDR1 is SGHRS and CDR2 YFSETQ.

This chain uses TRBV5-1 with TRBJ1-2; TRBD1 might be the D (5 bases). CDR1 and CDR2 from the germline V gene are SGHRS and YFSETQ. Trimming removed 4 bases at V and 4 bases at J, with 14 bases between. The CDR3 covers 14 residues. As DNA, the CDR3 is TGCGCCAGCAGCCCACCAGGGCTGGGCTATGGCTACACCTTC. It codes for CASSPPGLGYGYTF.